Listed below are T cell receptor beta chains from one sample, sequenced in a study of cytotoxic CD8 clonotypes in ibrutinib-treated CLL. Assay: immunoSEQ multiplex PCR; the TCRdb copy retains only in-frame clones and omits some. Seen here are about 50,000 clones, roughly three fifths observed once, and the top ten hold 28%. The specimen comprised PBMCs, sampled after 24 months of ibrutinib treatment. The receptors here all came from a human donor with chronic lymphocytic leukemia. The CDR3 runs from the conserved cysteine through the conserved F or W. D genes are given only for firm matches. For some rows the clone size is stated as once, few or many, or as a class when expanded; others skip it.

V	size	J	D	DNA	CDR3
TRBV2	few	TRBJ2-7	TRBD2	TGTGCCAGCAGTGAGCGGACTAGCGGGTCCTACGAGCAGTACTTC	CASSERTSGSYEQYF
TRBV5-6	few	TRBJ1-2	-	TGTGCCAGCAGCTTGGATTGGCAGAGTTATGGCTACACCTTC	CASSLDWQSYGYTF
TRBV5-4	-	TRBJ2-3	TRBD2	TGTGCCAGCAGCAAGAGCGGGGGGGCTGAAGATACGCAGTATTTT	CASSKSGGAEDTQYF
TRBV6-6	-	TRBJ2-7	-	TGTGCCAGCAGTTACACTGTCACCTACGAGCAGTACTTC	CASSYTVTYEQYF
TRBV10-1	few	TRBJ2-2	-	TGCGCCAGCAGTGAGTCGTGGCCCGGGGAGCTGTTTTTT	CASSESWPGELFF
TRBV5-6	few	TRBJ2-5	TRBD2	TGTGCCAGCAGCCCCCCCCGGGCTAGCGGGGGGGAGACCCAGTACTTC	CASSPPRASGGETQYF
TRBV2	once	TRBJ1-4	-	TGTGCCAGCAGTACCGGGGCACCTACTAATGAAAAACTGTTTTTT	CASSTGAPTNEKLFF
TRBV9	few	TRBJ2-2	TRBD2	TGTGCCAGCAGCCCCCTCGGCGGGGGGGCCCCCGGGGAGCTGTTTTTT	CASSPLGGGAPGELFF
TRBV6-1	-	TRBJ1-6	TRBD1	TGTGCCAGCAGTGACCCGACAGGGAGCTCCTATAATTCACCCCTCCACTTT	CASSDPTGSSYNSPLHF
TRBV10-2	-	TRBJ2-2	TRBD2	TGCGCCAGCAAGGGACTAGCCTCAGGCGGGGAGCTGTTTTTT	CASKGLASGGELFF
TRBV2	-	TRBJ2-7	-	TGTGCCAGCAGTCCGCAGCCCCGACAGGCCAAGCAGTACTTC	CASSPQPRQAKQYF
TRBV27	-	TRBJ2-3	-	TGTGCCAGCAGTGGGGTGAGCACAGATACGCAGTATTTT	CASSGVSTDTQYF
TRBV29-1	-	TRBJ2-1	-	TGCAGCGTTGGAACCCAGGGGGGTGAGCAGTTCTTC	CSVGTQGGEQFF
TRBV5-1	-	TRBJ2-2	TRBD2	TGCGCCAGCAGCGCCCGGGGGGGCAGCACCGGGGAGCTGTTTTTT	CASSARGGSTGELFF
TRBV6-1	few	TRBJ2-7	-	TGTGCCAGCAGTGGCGGACAGTCTTACGAGCAGTACTTC	CASSGGQSYEQYF
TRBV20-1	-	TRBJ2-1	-	TGCAGTGCCGCGTTCCATGAGCAGTTCTTC	CSAAFHEQFF
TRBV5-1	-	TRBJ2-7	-	TGCGCCAGCAGCTTGGGCTGGGACTGGAGCTCCTACGAGCAGTACTTC	CASSLGWDWSSYEQYF
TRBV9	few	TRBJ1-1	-	TGTGCCAGCAGCGTAGAAACAGATACTGAAGCTTTCTTT	CASSVETDTEAFF
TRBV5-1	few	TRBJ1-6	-	TGCGCCAGCAGCAAGGGTTCAGATAATTCACCCCTCCACTTT	CASSKGSDNSPLHF
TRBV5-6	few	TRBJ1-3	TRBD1	TGTGCCAGCAGCTTAAAGGCAGGGGGAACGGGAAACACCATATATTTT	CASSLKAGGTGNTIYF
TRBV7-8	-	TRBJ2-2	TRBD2	TGTGCCAGCAGTCCTGGGCGGGGGATGCTCGGGGAGCTGTTTTTT	CASSPGRGMLGELFF
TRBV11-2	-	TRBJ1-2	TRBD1	TGTGCCAGCAGAGTCTACCAGGGGGCAGGTGGCTACACCTTC	CASRVYQGAGGYTF
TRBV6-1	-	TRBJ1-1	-	TGTGCCAGCAGGAATCCGGACGGGGGAGCTTTCTTT	CASRNPDGGAFF
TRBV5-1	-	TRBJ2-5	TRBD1	TGCGCCAGCAGCTTTGGGAATCCGGGACAGGGGGGGACCCACGGTAACTTC	CASSFGNPGQGGTHGNF
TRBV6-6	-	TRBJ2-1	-	TGTGCCAGCAGTTACTCAGATGGTGAGCAGTTCTTC	CASSYSDGEQFF
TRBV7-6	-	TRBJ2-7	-	TGTGCCAGCAGCTTAGGGGGGGCGGCTCCCACCTACGAGCAGTACTTC	CASSLGGAAPTYEQYF
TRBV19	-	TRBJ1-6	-	TGTGCCAGTAGCCCACTAGGATATAATTCACCCCTCCACTTT	CASSPLGYNSPLHF
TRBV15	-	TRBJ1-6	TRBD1	TGTGCCACCAGCAGAGATCAGGGGGCACCCCTCCACTTT	CATSRDQGAPLHF
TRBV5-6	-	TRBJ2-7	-	TGTGCCAGCAGCTCCCCGGTCGGGACAACCTACGAGCAGTACTTC	CASSSPVGTTYEQYF
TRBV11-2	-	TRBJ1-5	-	TGTGCCAGCAGCTTAGGTGCAGGGACCCAGCCCCAGCATTTT	CASSLGAGTQPQHF
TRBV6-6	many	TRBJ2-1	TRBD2	TGTGCCAGCAGTTACTCGACTAGCGGGGGGGACAATGAGCAGTTCTTC	CASSYSTSGGDNEQFF
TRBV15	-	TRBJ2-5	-	TGTGCCACCAGCAGAGATGGTATGAAGACCCAGTACTTC	CATSRDGMKTQYF
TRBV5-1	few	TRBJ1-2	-	TGCGCCAGCAGCTTGGTTGGCCTTTCGTATGGCTACACCTTC	CASSLVGLSYGYTF
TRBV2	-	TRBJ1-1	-	TGTGCCAGCAGTCAAGCGGGGGGCACGGTCACTGAAGCTTTCTTT	CASSQAGGTVTEAFF
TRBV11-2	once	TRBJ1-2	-	TGTGCCAGCAGCCGAATCCCCGGGGATAACTATGGCTACACCTTC	CASSRIPGDNYGYTF
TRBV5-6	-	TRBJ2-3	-	TGTGCCAGCAGCTTGTTGGGCACAGATACGCAGTATTTT	CASSLLGTDTQYF
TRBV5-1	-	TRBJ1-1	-	TGCGCCAGCAGCCCACAGGAAGACACTGAAGCTTTCTTT	CASSPQEDTEAFF